A selection of T cell receptor beta chains follows, all from one sample in a study of shared clonotypes between healthy human individuals. Sequencing used immunoSEQ multiplex PCR; TCRdb keeps in-frame clones, though not all of them. The table lists 850,000 to 1,200,000 clones, under 80% of them singletons. The specimen was memory CD4+ T cells sorted from blood. These receptors all stem from a young man in good health. CDR3s include the opening cysteine and the closing phenylalanine or tryptophan. The D gene is left open where the match is weak. Some rows mark clone size as missing; the rest say once, few, many or name a class of expanded clone.

abundance	v_gene	d_gene	j_gene	CDR3nt	CDR3aa
-	TRBV6-5	TRBD1	TRBJ2-1	TGTGCCAGCAGTTACCTCCGACAGGGGAATGAGCAGTTCTTC	CASSYLRQGNEQFF
-	TRBV12-5	TRBD1	TRBJ1-2	TGTGCTAGTGGTTTCCGCCAGGGGGACCGTTACTATGGCTACACCTTC	CASGFRQGDRYYGYTF
-	TRBV27	-	TRBJ2-2	TGTGCCAGCAGTTTAAGTCTCCCAACCGGGGAGCTGTTTTTT	CASSLSLPTGELFF
-	TRBV5-1	-	TRBJ2-5	TGCGCCAGCAGCCCGGGAAATGGCCAAGAGACCCAGTACTTC	CASSPGNGQETQYF
-	TRBV11-2	TRBD2	TRBJ2-7	TGTGCCAGCAGCTTAAGTCTAGCGGCCTCCTACGAGCAGTACTTC	CASSLSLAASYEQYF
-	TRBV4-3	-	TRBJ2-1	TGCGCCAGCAGCCAAGACTCGCTCAATGAGCAGTTCTTC	CASSQDSLNEQFF
-	TRBV2	-	TRBJ2-3	TGTGCCAGCAGTGCGCAGGGTTCAGATACGCAGTATTTT	CASSAQGSDTQYF
-	TRBV30	TRBD1	TRBJ2-7	TGTGCCTGGAGTGTAAAACAGGGGTACTACGAGCAGTACTTC	CAWSVKQGYYEQYF
-	TRBV25-1	-	TRBJ2-7	TGTGCCAGCATATACGAGCAGTACTTC	CASIYEQYF
few	TRBV5-1	-	TRBJ1-5	TGCGCCAGCAGACAGGGTAGCAATCAGCCCCAGCATTTT	CASRQGSNQPQHF
-	TRBV28	TRBD1	TRBJ1-5	TGTGCCGGCCGCGGAGGGGGCGCGGGCAATCAGCCCCAGCATTTT	CAGRGGGAGNQPQHF
-	TRBV9	-	TRBJ1-4	TGTGCCAGCAGCGTAGGCCTTCAGGATAATGGAGAAAAACTGTTTTTT	CASSVGLQDNGEKLFF
once	TRBV27	-	TRBJ1-5	TGTGCCAGCAGTCCGGGGAATAGCAATCAGCCCCAGCATTTT	CASSPGNSNQPQHF
-	TRBV19	-	TRBJ1-2	TGTGCCAGTAGTATAGGAGGGAGTGTTACCTATGGCTACACCTTC	CASSIGGSVTYGYTF
-	TRBV2	-	TRBJ1-4	TGTGCCAGCGGGACCCCGAGTACGGGGATGGCAACTAATGAAAAACTGTTTTTT	CASGTPSTGMATNEKLFF
-	TRBV25-1	-	TRBJ2-1	TGTGCCAGCAGTGGGCTCGGGGGAGGCTACAATGAGCAGTTCTTC	CASSGLGGGYNEQFF
-	TRBV11-3	-	TRBJ2-2	TGTGCCAGCAGCTTAGTGGGCTGGAACAACACCGGGGAGCTGTTTTTT	CASSLVGWNNTGELFF
-	TRBV2	TRBD2	TRBJ2-5	TGTGCCAGCAGTGAGACTAGCGGGGGAGAGACCCAGTACTTC	CASSETSGGETQYF
-	TRBV7-9	-	TRBJ2-1	TGTGCCAGCAGCTTAAGGGGAAGCTCCTACAATGAGCAGTTCTTC	CASSLRGSSYNEQFF
-	TRBV19	-	TRBJ1-1	TGTGCCAGTACCAACCTGGGGGATGGGAGTACTGAAGCTTTCTTT	CASTNLGDGSTEAFF
-	TRBV7-2	TRBD2	TRBJ2-3	TGTGCCAGCAGCTCCGGACTAGCGGGACGCACAGATACGCAGTATTTT	CASSSGLAGRTDTQYF
-	TRBV6-5	-	TRBJ1-4	TGTGCCAGCGCGGACAGTGGGGCTAATGAAAAACTGTTTTTT	CASADSGANEKLFF
-	TRBV25-1	-	TRBJ2-1	TGTGCCAGCAGTACCCGGAGGAATGAGCAGTTCTTC	CASSTRRNEQFF
-	TRBV10-3	TRBD1	TRBJ2-1	TGTGCCATCAGTTGGGACAGGGTGAATGAGCAGTTCTTC	CAISWDRVNEQFF
-	TRBV7-9	-	TRBJ1-1	TGTGCCAGCAGCTTAGGCGGGGAGAACACTGAAGCTTTCTTT	CASSLGGENTEAFF
-	TRBV7-8	TRBD1	TRBJ1-3	TGTGCCAGCAGCTCAGACAGGGTGGCTGGAAACACCATATATTTT	CASSSDRVAGNTIYF
once	TRBV9	-	TRBJ1-6	TGTGCCAGCAGCGGGACAGTACGGGGGGGCGCCTATAATTCACCCCTCCACTTT	CASSGTVRGGAYNSPLHF
-	TRBV5-1	-	TRBJ2-1	TGCGCCAGCAGCCTACGGACAACCGGTGAGCAGTTCTTC	CASSLRTTGEQFF
-	TRBV6-5	-	TRBJ2-3	TGTGCCAGCCAATCGCGAGGCCTACGGACAGATACGCAGTATTTT	CASQSRGLRTDTQYF
-	TRBV5-4	TRBD2	TRBJ2-7	TGTGCCAGCAGCTCGACGGGAGGGGGGGACGAGCAGTACTTC	CASSSTGGGDEQYF
-	TRBV11-3	-	TRBJ2-1	TGTGCCAGCAGCACCGGGAACATGGAACTTGAGCAGTTCTTC	CASSTGNMELEQFF
once	TRBV6-1	-	TRBJ2-6	TGTGCCAGCAGTGGGGCCAACGTCCTGACTTTC	CASSGANVLTF
-	TRBV14	-	TRBJ2-7	TGTGCCAGCAGCCAAATCTCCTACGAGCAGTACTTC	CASSQISYEQYF
-	TRBV18	-	TRBJ2-1	TGTGCCAGCTCACCCTCTACCGGTTCATACAATGAGCAGTTCTTC	CASSPSTGSYNEQFF
once	TRBV6-1	TRBD1	TRBJ1-2	TGTGCCAGCAGTCGAGGAACAGGGGTAGCGTATGGCTACACCTTC	CASSRGTGVAYGYTF
-	TRBV19	TRBD1	TRBJ1-2	TGTGCCAGTAGTAGCCGACAGGGACGGGACTATGGCTACACCTTC	CASSSRQGRDYGYTF
-	TRBV19	TRBD1	TRBJ2-7	TGTGCCATTACAGACAGGGGGTACGAGCAGTACTTC	CAITDRGYEQYF
once	TRBV9	-	TRBJ2-7	TGTGCCAGCAGCCCTCTGGCTTCACTCTCCTACGAGCAGTACTTC	CASSPLASLSYEQYF
-	TRBV2	TRBD1	TRBJ2-2	TGTGCCAGCAGCTCCCGGGACAGGAGAGGGACCGGGGAGCTGTTTTTT	CASSSRDRRGTGELFF
few	TRBV7-2	-	TRBJ1-6	TGTGCCAGCAGCTTAGATCGAGTATCACCCCTCCACTTT	CASSLDRVSPLHF
-	TRBV30	-	TRBJ2-1	TGTGCCTGGAGTGTAGGGCAGTCATACAATGAGCAGTTCTTC	CAWSVGQSYNEQFF
-	TRBV6-1	-	TRBJ1-1	TGTGCCAGCAGGGTAGATAGGGGCGGCGCTTTCTTT	CASRVDRGGAFF
-	TRBV19	-	TRBJ1-2	TGTGCCAGTAGTATAGAAAACACAGTCCGTGGCTACACCTTC	CASSIENTVRGYTF
-	TRBV6-5	TRBD1	TRBJ1-2	TGTGCCAGCAGGGGCGACAGGGGTCATGGCTACACCTTC	CASRGDRGHGYTF
-	TRBV6-5	TRBD2	TRBJ2-5	TGTGCCACCGGACTAGCGGGGGAGACCCAGTACTTC	CATGLAGETQYF
-	TRBV19	-	TRBJ1-1	TGTGCCAGTAGCAGAAACAGGAACACTGAAGCTTTCTTT	CASSRNRNTEAFF
once	TRBV6-6	-	TRBJ2-7	TGTGCCAGCAGTTACAGGGCCTACTACGAGCAGTACTTC	CASSYRAYYEQYF
-	TRBV4-1	-	TRBJ2-6	TGCGCCAGCAGCCAAGGAGGTGGCTTTGGGGCCAACGTCCTGACTTTC	CASSQGGGFGANVLTF
few	TRBV7-9	TRBD1	TRBJ2-7	TGTGCCAGCAGCGTCTCCAGGGGGCAGGCCTCCTACGAGCAGTACTTC	CASSVSRGQASYEQYF
-	TRBV25-1	-	TRBJ2-2	TGTGCCAGCAGTGAAGGCAGGGGCGGTGGTGCCGGGGAGCTGTTTTTT	CASSEGRGGGAGELFF
-	TRBV27	TRBD2	TRBJ2-1	TGTGCCAGCAGCCCATACCCCCGGAGAGCGGGAGGATACAATGAGCAGTTCTTC	CASSPYPRRAGGYNEQFF